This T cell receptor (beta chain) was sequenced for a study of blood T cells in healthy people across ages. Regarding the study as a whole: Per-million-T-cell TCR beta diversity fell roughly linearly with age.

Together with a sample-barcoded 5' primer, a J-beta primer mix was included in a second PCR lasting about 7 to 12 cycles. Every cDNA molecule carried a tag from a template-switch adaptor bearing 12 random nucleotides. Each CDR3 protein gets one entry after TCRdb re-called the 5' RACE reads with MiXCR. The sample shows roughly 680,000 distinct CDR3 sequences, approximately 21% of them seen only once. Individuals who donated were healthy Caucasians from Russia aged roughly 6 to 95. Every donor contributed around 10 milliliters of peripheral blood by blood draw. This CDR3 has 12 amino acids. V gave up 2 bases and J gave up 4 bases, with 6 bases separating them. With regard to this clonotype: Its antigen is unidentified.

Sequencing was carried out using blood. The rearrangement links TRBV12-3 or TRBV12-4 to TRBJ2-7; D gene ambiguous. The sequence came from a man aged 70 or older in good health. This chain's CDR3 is CASSLRWYEQYF. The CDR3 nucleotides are TGTGCCAGCAGTTTACGTTGGTACGAGCAGTACTTC.